These 23 T cell receptor beta chains were all obtained from the same sample, sequenced in a study of regulatory T cells in long-lasting Graves disease. In building TCR beta libraries, iRepertoire HTBI primers were used together with Arm-PCR of CDR3 regions. TCRdb re-analysed the multiplex PCR reads in MiXCR, keeping a single row per CDR3 protein. The sample has about 300,000 distinct CDR3 sequences, more than 15% seen once; the top ten hold 38%. Documented time point: newly diagnosed GD, antithyroid drugs for less than 3 months. PBMCs were the source of the RNA used for TCR sequencing. The sequencing used peripheral blood mononuclear cells (PBMCs), collected at new diagnosis, from a patient treated with antithyroid drugs. The receptors were gathered from a female donor with Graves disease.

Ten or more counts support this clonotype. The chain links TRBV19 to TRBJ2-5, with D possibly called TRBD1 or TRBD2 (6 bases each). This CDR3 spans 15 amino acids. With 7 bases removed from V and 7 bases from J, the gap between germline ends came to 22 bases. CDR1 is LNHDA, CDR2 SQIVND, per germline (reference sequence). This CDR3 reads CASTSTPGAEGTQYF. The CDR3 DNA sequence: TGTGCCAGTACCTCGACCCCGGGGGCGGAAGGGACCCAGTACTTC. Variable domain in full (rest from reference TRBV19 and TRBJ2-5): DGGITQSPKYLFRKEGQNVTLSCEQNLNHDAMYWYRQDPGQGLRLIYYSQIVNDFQKGDIAEGYSVSREKKESFPLTVTSAQKNPTAFYLCASTSTPGAEGTQYFGPGTRLLVL.

In its sample, this clonotype was seen many times. The chain links TRBV6-2 or TRBV6-3 to TRBJ2-3, with a tentative D call TRBD1 (6 bases). Germline loops: CDR1 MNHEY, CDR2 SVGEGT. Trimming removed 8 bases from V and 0 bases from J, with 12 bases in between. This CDR3 is built from 14 residues. As DNA, the CDR3 is TGTGCCAGCGGGACAACAGGGAGCACAGATACGCAGTATTTT. Translating gives CASGTTGSTDTQYF.

Points on this clonotype: A much larger clone differs from this one at a single base, so this may be a read error. The V and J genes are TRBV11-2 and TRBJ1-3; unclear D gene. The V gene lost 1 base and the J gene lost 0 bases, with 7 bases spanning the gap. CDR1 and CDR2 from the germline V gene are SGHAT and FQNNGV. This CDR3 comprises 15 residues. The CDR3 region has the DNA TGTGCCAGCAGCTTAGGCACTGGCTCTGGAAACACCATATATTTT. Its protein is CASSLGTGSGNTIYF.

This clonotype was recorded a few times. At one end the junction does not follow the germline gene, possibly because of a read error. The rearrangement links TRBV11-2 to TRBJ1-6; tentatively, D is TRBD1 (6 bases). Germline V gene sequence: CDR1 SGHAT, CDR2 FQNNGV. The CDR3 runs 14 residues. CDR3 sequence (DNA): TGTGCCAGCAGCGGACGGACAGCTAATTCACCCCTCCGCTTT. Its protein product is CASSGRTANSPLRF.

This clonotype was detected ten times or more. The junction differs from germline at one of its ends, possibly a read error. This rearrangement joins TRBV12-3 or TRBV12-4 to TRBJ2-7; the match to TRBD2 covers 9 bases. CDR3 length: 14 amino acids. CDR3 loop: CASRLAGVSYEQYF. The CDR3 coding sequence is TGTGCCAGCAGGTTAGCGGGAGTCTCCTACGAGCAGTACTTC.

This clonotype was counted at least ten times. The gene calls are TRBV12-3 or TRBV12-4 and TRBJ1-1; 9 bases align to TRBD1. CDR3 length: 15 residues. J was trimmed by 4 bases and V by 6 bases; bases with no gene match: 9. DNA for the CDR3: TGTGCCAGCAGAGCCATACAGGGGGCAGGCACTGAAGCTTTCTTT. Its protein is CASRAIQGAGTEAFF.

The chain links TRBV19 to TRBJ2-1, with 15 bases fitting TRBD2. The CDR3 contains 16 residues. The V and J ends lost 5 bases and 7 bases, in that order; junction bases with no gene match: 6. CDR1 is LNHDA and CDR2 is SQIVND in the germline V gene (reference sequence). The CDR3 DNA reads TGTGCCAGTAGTGCGAGGACTAGCGGGAGGGGTAATGAGCAGTTCTTC. Translating gives CASSARTSGRGNEQFF.

In this sample, this clonotype turned up many times. V gene TRBV27 combines with J gene TRBJ1-5, with unresolved D. With 2 bases removed from V and 7 bases from J, the gap between germline ends came to 15 bases. The germline CDR1 and CDR2 sequences are MNHEY and SMNVEV (reference sequence). The CDR3 extends over 15 amino acids. The CDR3 loop is CASSLNSRRPQPQHF. The CDR3 DNA follows: TGTGCCAGCAGTTTAAATTCACGCCGGCCCCAGCCCCAGCATTTT.

Turning to this clonotype: A much larger clonotype is one base distant, so this may be a read error. V is TRBV29-1 and J is TRBJ2-5; maybe TRBD2 (6 bases). There are 13 residues in the CDR3. CDR1 is SQVTM, CDR2 ANQGSEA, per germline. The CDR3 DNA is TGCAGCGTTGTGCAGGGCGGGGAAGAGGCCCAGTACTTC. Amino acids: CSVVQGGEEAQYF.

Turning to this clonotype: A read error may explain this, as a much larger clone is one base away. The genes are TRBV13 and TRBJ1-5; D perhaps matches TRBD1 (6 bases). CDR1 and CDR2 from the germline V gene are PRHDT and FYEKMQ (reference sequence). The CDR3 length is 15 residues. In DNA form, the CDR3 reads TGTGCCAGCAGCTTAAGGGGGGAACCGAATCTGCCCCAGCATTTT. Protein sequence: CASSLRGEPNLPQHF.

A remark on this clonotype: A much bigger clone sits one base away, suggesting this may be a read error. The V gene is TRBV7-9, the J gene TRBJ2-7, with TRBD2 as a possible D gene (7 bases). The CDR3 totals 15 residues. The V end lost 5 bases, the J end lost 3 bases, and 17 bases lay between the germline ends. Germline assignment: CDR1 SEHNR and CDR2 FQNEAQ (reference sequence). The CDR3 DNA reads TGTGCCAGCAGCGGTTATACAGGGACTATCTACGAGCAGTACTTC. Translation gives CASSGYTGTIYEQYF.

The table lists this clonotype with a few counts. This sequence joins TRBV12-3 or TRBV12-4 and TRBJ2-2; tentative D call: TRBD2 (5 bases). V shed 11 bases and J shed 5 bases, with 15 bases lying between them. The CDR3 totals 13 residues. The CDR3 protein is CAGSLGGTGELFF. The DNA of the CDR3 is TGTGCCGGTAGTCTTGGAGGAACCGGGGAGCTGTTTTTT.

Many counts were recorded for this clonotype. This chain uses TRBV7-8 with TRBJ1-6, with D uncertain. Germline lookup yields CDR1 SGHVS and CDR2 FQNEAQ. V gave up 5 bases and J gave up 7 bases, with 15 bases separating them. The CDR3 extends over 15 amino acids. CDR3 residues: CASSLQERWNSPLHF. CDR3 in DNA: TGTGCCAGCAGCCTCCAAGAGCGGTGGAATTCACCCCTCCACTTT.

Ten or more counts support this clonotype. The chain combines TRBV6-1 with TRBJ1-1; 7 bases map to TRBD1. CDR3 length equals 15 residues. Germline V lookup: CDR1 MNHNS, CDR2 SASEGT. The V gene end was trimmed by 5 bases and the J gene end by 1 base; junction bases not matched to a gene: 7. CDR3 DNA sequence: TGTGCCAGCAGTATTGTCCGGGACAGGAACACTGAAGCTTTCTTT. It translates to CASSIVRDRNTEAFF.

A word on this clonotype: Because the CDR3 is missing its conserved closing phenylalanine or tryptophan, this is likely a read error. It is unclear where the CDR3 begins or ends on the DNA, so no DNA is shown, and the CDR3 is as TCRdb lists it. V and J are TRBV28 and TRBJ2-7; the table's TRBD2 call for D was not verified on the DNA. CDR1 is MDHEN, CDR2 SYDVKM, per germline. The CDR3 is 11 amino acids long, termini counted. The chain's CDR3 is CASSLNVEREE.

As regards this clonotype: A much larger clone differs by one base, so this may be a read error. The rearrangement links TRBV5-1 to TRBJ2-1; 15 nucleotides agree with TRBD2. The CDR3 spans 16 residues. Germline V CDR1 and CDR2: SGHRS, YFSETQ. CDR3 DNA sequence: TGCGCCAGCAGCGGGGGACTAGCGGGAGGCAGGAATGGGCAGTTCTTC. It is translated as CASSGGLAGGRNGQFF.

About this clonotype: A much larger clone is a single base away; this may be a read error. The chain couples TRBV10-3 to TRBJ2-7; maybe TRBD1 (5 bases). The CDR3 sequence is 12 residues long. Germline CDR1 and CDR2: ENHRY and SYGVKD. V lost 7 bases, J lost 3 bases, and 10 bases lay in between. This CDR3 is CAINSRGYEQYF. CDR3 nucleotide sequence: TGTGCCATCAATTCAAGGGGCTACGAGCAGTACTTC.

This clonotype was counted ten times or more. The chain carries TRBV7-9 and TRBJ2-5; 8 bases agree with TRBD2. Germline V gene lookup returns CDR1 SEHNR and CDR2 FQNEAQ (reference sequence). J lost 1 base, V lost 5 bases, and 6 bases had no gene match. The CDR3 covers 15 residues. The CDR3 DNA follows: TGTGCCAGCAGCGAGCTAGCGGGCATCCAAGAGACCCAGTACTTC. Encoded protein: CASSELAGIQETQYF.

This clonotype has ten or more counts. This sequence joins TRBV19 and TRBJ2-5; D not resolved. The V gene lost 5 bases and the J gene lost 7 bases, with 17 bases spanning the gap. CDR1 is LNHDA, CDR2 SQIVND, per germline (reference sequence). The CDR3 sequence is 14 residues long. CDR3 loop: CASSVGWREVTQYF. CDR3 sequence (DNA): TGTGCCAGTAGTGTGGGTTGGCGCGAGGTGACCCAGTACTTC.

In its sample, this clonotype was seen many times. The genes are TRBV11-3 and TRBJ2-7; no definite D call. The germline V gene encodes CDR1 SGHNT and CDR2 YENEEA. The CDR3 has 12 residues. V dropped 1 base and J dropped 7 bases, with 8 bases sitting between them. The CDR3 DNA follows: TGTGCCAGCAGCTTAGGCCTTGATGAGCAGTACTTC. Translation gives CASSLGLDEQYF.

Regarding this clonotype: A much larger clone lies one base from this, so it may be a read error. V and J are TRBV12-3 or TRBV12-4 and TRBJ2-1; D remains unclear. V was pared by 3 bases and J by 10 bases, with 10 bases between. CDR3 length: 12 residues. CDR3 amino acids: CASSFISYEQFF. DNA of the CDR3: TGTGCCAGCAGTTTTATCTCCTACGAGCAGTTCTTC.

This clonotype was picked up a small number of times. The rearrangement links TRBV20-1 to TRBJ2-3; perhaps D is TRBD1 or TRBD2 (5 bases each). The CDR3 consists of 14 residues. Germline loops: CDR1 DFQATT, CDR2 SNEGSKA (reference sequence). The V gene lost 3 bases and the J gene lost 2 bases, with 12 bases spanning the gap. The CDR3 DNA sequence: TGCAGTGCTAGCCGCGAGGGGCTCACAGATACGCAGTATTTT. Amino acids: CSASREGLTDTQYF.

The V gene is TRBV24-1, the J gene TRBJ2-1; 12 nucleotides align to TRBD1. This CDR3 has 16 amino acids. The V gene's germline CDR1 is KGHDR and CDR2 SFDVKD. Trimming cost V 7 bases and J 5 bases; bases outside gene matches: 8. For the CDR3, the DNA is TGTGCCACCAGCATCGGGACAGGGGGCCTTAACAATGAGCAGTTCTTC. Residues: CATSIGTGGLNNEQFF.